These 20 T cell receptor beta chains were sequenced from one sample in a study of blood T cell repertoires in COVID-19. Repertoires were generated with immunoSEQ multiplex PCR, while TCRdb's copy carries only in-frame clones and drops some. The table shows about 140,000 clones, with around 81% occurring only once. The specimen was peripheral blood. The receptor source for this set is a woman in her fifties or sixties with acute or convalescent COVID-19.

The rearrangement joins TRBV7-9 to TRBJ2-2; tentative D call: TRBD1 (5 bases). The CDR3 totals 15 residues. Trimming took off 1 base at V and 8 bases at J, with 14 bases between the two ends. Germline-derived CDR1 and CDR2 are SEHNR and FQNEAQ (reference sequence). CDR3: CASSLGSGSYGELFF. The CDR3 DNA reads as TGTGCCAGCAGCTTAGGCTCAGGGTCGTATGGGGAGCTGTTTTTT.

The chain is built from TRBV7-9 and TRBJ1-6, with D maybe TRBD1 (5 bases). This CDR3 has 15 residues. V was cut by 5 bases and J by 10 bases, with 18 bases left in between. The germline CDR1 and CDR2 sequences are SEHNR and FQNEAQ (reference sequence). The CDR3, as DNA: TGTGCCAGCAGCCCGGGGGATTGGGGTAACTCACCCCTCCACTTT. Protein sequence: CASSPGDWGNSPLHF.

For the CDR3, the DNA is TGTGCCAGCAGCCAAGATTGGGCTCAGCCCCAGCATTTT. This gives the protein CASSQDWAQPQHF. The genes are TRBV14 and TRBJ1-5; D gene unclear. Per the germline V gene, CDR1 is SGHDN and CDR2 is FVKESK. The CDR3 is 13 amino acids. The V end was cut by 0 bases, the J end by 6 bases, with 6 bases between.

This chain connects TRBV18 to TRBJ2-5, with 7 bases aligning to TRBD2. The CDR3 is made up of 15 amino acids. The V and J ends lost 3 bases and 2 bases, in that order; junction bases with no gene match: 6. CDR1 and CDR2 from the germline V gene are KGHSH and LQKENI. The CDR3 loop is CASSPSEGLQETQYF. DNA of the CDR3: TGTGCCAGCTCACCCTCGGAGGGACTACAAGAGACCCAGTACTTC.

This clone was counted a single time. The genes are TRBV28 and TRBJ1-1; D might be TRBD1 (6 bases). This CDR3 is built from 12 residues. Germline V gene sequence: CDR1 MDHEN, CDR2 SYDVKM. V lost 2 bases and J lost 8, with 9 bases in between. CDR3: CASSLVDREAFF. The CDR3 coding sequence is TGTGCCAGCAGTTTAGTTGACAGGGAAGCTTTCTTT.

The gene calls are TRBV6-1 and TRBJ2-1; 13 bases map to TRBD2. The V gene's germline CDR1 is MNHNS and CDR2 SASEGT. The CDR3 totals 20 residues. J gave up 7 bases and V 1 base, and 16 bases lay outside the gene matches. The CDR3, as DNA: TGTGCCAGCAGTGAAGTTTTAAGAGGGGCCACTAGCGGGAGGGGGAATGAGCAGTTCTTC. Its translation: CASSEVLRGATSGRGNEQFF.

The rearrangement links TRBV20-1 to TRBJ2-5; the D gene is possibly TRBD1 (7 bases). CDR1 DFQATT and CDR2 SNEGSKA come from the germline V gene (reference sequence). V lost 5 bases and J 6 bases, leaving 10 bases between the germline ends. The CDR3 has 11 residues. The CDR3 sequence is CSAAGGKTQYF. As DNA, the CDR3 is TGCAGTGCTGCAGGGGGGAAGACCCAGTACTTC.

The V call is TRBV3-1 (or the pseudogene TRBV3-2), the J call TRBJ1-3; a possible D gene is TRBD1 (5 bases). Germline CDR1 LGHDT, CDR2 YNNKEL (reference sequence). This CDR3 spans 15 amino acids. V was shortened by 1 base and J by 7 bases, with 14 bases between the two germline ends. The CDR3 coding sequence is TGTGCCAGCAGCCAAGGTCTCCAAAAGGGGAACACCATATATTTT. Protein: CASSQGLQKGNTIYF.

Written as DNA, the CDR3 is TGCAGCGTTGCAGTGGGACAGGGTACCGAGCAGTACTTC. The encoded protein is CSVAVGQGTEQYF. This sequence joins TRBV29-1 and TRBJ2-7, with TRBD1 identical over 9 bases. CDR1 is SQVTM, CDR2 ANQGSEA, per germline. The ends lost 4 bases at V and 6 bases at J; junction bases unmatched: 7. There are 13 residues in the CDR3.

Concerning this clone itself: Within the sample, other DNA sequences also encode this same CDR3. This chain joins TRBV27 and TRBJ2-6; TRBD2 is a possible D gene (5 bases). Germline lookup yields CDR1 MNHEY and CDR2 SMNVEV (reference sequence). Trimming took off 3 bases at V and 2 bases at J, with 5 bases between the two ends. The CDR3 length is 14 residues. This CDR3 reads CASSLRAGANVLTF. In DNA, the CDR3 is TGTGCCAGCAGTTTGAGGGCTGGGGCCAACGTCCTGACTTTC.

V gene TRBV10-3 combines with J gene TRBJ2-3, with TRBD2 identical over 12 bases. Germline CDR1 ENHRY, CDR2 SYGVKD. This CDR3 contains 20 residues. Germline trimming cut 0 bases from V and 3 bases from J; bases unmatched to any gene: 13. This CDR3 is CAISESVILAGGKETDTQYF. The CDR3, as DNA: TGTGCCATCAGTGAGTCGGTAATCCTAGCGGGAGGGAAAGAAACAGATACGCAGTATTTT.

This sequence joins TRBV6-6 and TRBJ2-2, with TRBD2 identical over 14 bases. The CDR3 contains 17 residues. Germline V gene sequence: CDR1 MNHNY, CDR2 SVGAGI (reference sequence). J lost 3 bases, V lost 5 bases, and 5 bases had no gene match. The CDR3 DNA is TGTGCCAGCAGTCGGACTAGCGGGAGGAGGGACACCGGGGAGCTGTTTTTT. It encodes CASSRTSGRRDTGELFF.

This rearrangement joins TRBV19 to TRBJ2-2, with 7 bases fitting TRBD2. CDR1 LNHDA and CDR2 SQIVND come from the germline V gene (reference sequence). This CDR3 has 16 residues. After removal of 1 base from V and 1 base from J, the junction contained 3 bases not matched to a gene. The CDR3 sequence: CASSIAGGRNTGELFF. The CDR3 DNA sequence: TGTGCCAGTAGTATAGCTGGCGGGAGGAACACCGGGGAGCTGTTTTTT.

The chain has TRBV2 and TRBJ2-7; D is undetermined. The length of the CDR3 is 14 residues. The germline V gene has CDR1 SNHLY and CDR2 FYNNEI. The germline V and J ends were trimmed by 4 bases and 2 bases, with 12 bases remaining between them. The CDR3 region has the DNA TGTGCCAGCAGTGTTGGAGTAGTACCCTACGAGCAGTACTTC. Encoded protein: CASSVGVVPYEQYF. Filled out from reference TRBV2 and TRBJ2-7, the complete variable domain reads EPEVTQTPSHQVTQMGQEVILRCVPISNHLYFYWYRQILGQKVEFLVSFYNNEISEKSEIFDDQFSVERPDGSNFTLKIRSTKLEDSAMYFCASSVGVVPYEQYFGPGTRLTVT.

CDR3 DNA sequence: TGTGCCATCAGGACCGGGACAGGTTACTACGAGCAGTACTTC. Residues: CAIRTGTGYYEQYF. The chain links TRBV10-3 to TRBJ2-7; 8 bases align to TRBD1. Losses at the gene ends were 6 bases for V and 3 bases for J; bases not matched to a gene: 7. CDR3 length: 14 amino acids. Germline-derived CDR1 and CDR2 are ENHRY and SYGVKD.

The CDR3 is CASSLPRDSNSYEQYF. The CDR3 coding sequence is TGTGCCAGCAGTCTCCCTCGGGACTCCAACTCCTACGAGCAGTACTTC. The rearrangement uses TRBV28 and TRBJ2-7; maybe TRBD2 (6 bases). CDR1 is MDHEN, CDR2 SYDVKM, per germline. This CDR3 contains 16 residues. V gave up 5 bases and J gave up 0 bases, with 17 bases separating them.

The J gene is TRBJ1-6, the V gene TRBV5-1, with TRBD1 matching over 7 bases. The CDR3 runs to 15 residues. Per the germline V gene, CDR1 is SGHRS and CDR2 is YFSETQ. V trimming: 2 bases; J trimming: 10 bases; junction bases outside the gene matches: 9. The CDR3 reads CASSLQTTGESPLHF. The CDR3 nucleotides are TGCGCCAGCAGCTTACAAACAACAGGGGAATCACCCCTCCACTTT.

This clone was seen once. The V and J genes are TRBV30 and TRBJ1-3; D may be TRBD1 (5 bases). CDR1 is GTSNPN, CDR2 SVGIG, per germline (reference sequence). The CDR3 is made up of 17 amino acids. V was pared by 3 bases and J by 0 bases, with 18 bases between. CDR3 sequence reads: CAWRGDWLTLSGNTIYF. The CDR3 DNA follows: TGTGCCTGGAGAGGGGATTGGCTAACACTCTCTGGAAACACCATATATTTT. The full variable domain, in which reference TRBV30 and TRBJ1-3 provide the parts outside the CDR3, is SQTIHQWPATLVQPVGSPLSLECTVEGTSNPNLYWYRQAAGRGLQLLFYSVGIGQISSEVPQNLSASRPQDRQFILSSKKLLLSDSGFYLCAWRGDWLTLSGNTIYFGEGSWLTVV.

The sample holds one count of this clone. The chain employs TRBV29-1 and TRBJ2-5; TRBD2 matches 13 bases. The CDR3 length is 15 residues. Germline V gives CDR1 SQVTM, CDR2 ANQGSEA. Germline trimming cut 6 bases from V and 8 bases from J; bases unmatched to any gene: 12. This chain's CDR3 is CSVRGTSGILGTQYF. As DNA, the CDR3 is TGCAGCGTCCGGGGGACTAGCGGGATTCTAGGAACCCAGTACTTC.

V usage is TRBV19 and J usage is TRBJ1-4; tentatively, D is TRBD1 (6 bases). This CDR3 is built from 19 residues. Trimming left V 6 bases short and J 0 bases short, with 23 bases between. In germline, CDR1 is LNHDA, CDR2 SQIVND (reference sequence). The DNA for the CDR3 is TGTGCCAGTAGATCTCCACATGGGGGGGGCTCGGCAACTAATGAAAAACTGTTTTTT. This translates into CASRSPHGGGSATNEKLFF.